What follows is one T cell receptor beta chain and its context. This sample stems from a study of blood T cell repertoires in COVID-19. Study-wide background: The analysed material was cDNA or gDNA that came from T cells, B-cell-depleted T cells, or PBMCs.

Trimming left V 8 bases short and J 0 bases short, with 17 bases between. The CDR3 totals 16 residues. CDR1 is MDHEN, CDR2 SYDVKM, per germline. Produced via immunoSEQ multiplex PCR; TCRdb's table is partial and in-frame only. The sample holds thousands of clones, 84% seen once. Sequencing was performed on peripheral blood. The sequence came from a human donor with active COVID-19. The donor label of this sample is uncertain. This chain joins TRBV28 and TRBJ1-3, with D unclear. For the CDR3, the DNA is TGTGCCAGCTTAAGTGAACTAGCCTCCTCTGGAAACACCATATATTTT. Its protein is CASLSELASSGNTIYF.